The T cell receptor (beta chain) described here comes from a study of T cell repertoires in cytomegalovirus infection. Study context: Used in the study were CMV epitopes, some recently identified and HLA-C-restricted, others well-studied and HLA-B-restricted. Carrying CMV and the relevant HLA type showed in public TCR beta signatures. Study observations and caveats: CMV carriers having the relevant HLA were flagged by cumulative public TCR beta family frequency. It was HLA-C-restricted CMV-specific TCR beta clonotypes that dominated the response ex vivo.

The V end lost 4 bases, the J end lost 3 bases, and 16 bases lay between the germline ends. The length of the CDR3 is 16 residues. Germline CDR1 and CDR2: MNHNS and SASEGT. Concerning this clonotype itself: Its antigen remains unidentified.

One entry per CDR3 protein results from TCRdb running MiXCR on the reads. The data contain approximately 730,000 distinct CDR3 sequences, roughly a third of them seen just once; the ten biggest clones take up about 20%. Source: cultured PBMCs, taken from culture after CMV antigen stimulation. The source of this sequence is a human donor in good health (CMV status not recorded). Some clones in this sample may be carry-over from other donors' samples. J is TRBJ1-5 and V is TRBV6-1; D gene ambiguous. The CDR3 protein is CASSALRGSLNQPQHF. CDR3 bases: TGTGCCAGCAGTGCCCTCCGAGGCAGCCTCAATCAGCCCCAGCATTTT.